This TCR beta chain was sequenced in a study of patients and donors after allogeneic stem cell transplantation. This clonotype was recorded at least ten times. TCRdb independently ran MiXCR on the RT-PCR reads; one entry per CDR3 protein. The table includes hundreds of thousands of distinct CDR3 sequences, roughly 16% detected once. CDR1 is DFQATT, CDR2 SNEGSKA, per germline (reference sequence). V was cut by 0 bases and J by 2 bases, with 22 bases left in between. The CDR3 has 18 amino acids. The source is a human donor who was either an allogeneic HSCT recipient or a stem cell or donor lymphocyte infusion donor (not recorded which). It is not recorded whose cells these are; they may come from a transplant donor. The chain couples TRBV20-1 to TRBJ1-2; D not certain. Sequencing input: blood, either unsorted or a sorted T cell fraction (not recorded which). The CDR3 protein is CSARDKGPGPPRNYGYTF. CDR3 DNA sequence: TGCAGTGCTAGAGATAAAGGCCCCGGTCCCCCGAGAAACTATGGCTACACCTTC.